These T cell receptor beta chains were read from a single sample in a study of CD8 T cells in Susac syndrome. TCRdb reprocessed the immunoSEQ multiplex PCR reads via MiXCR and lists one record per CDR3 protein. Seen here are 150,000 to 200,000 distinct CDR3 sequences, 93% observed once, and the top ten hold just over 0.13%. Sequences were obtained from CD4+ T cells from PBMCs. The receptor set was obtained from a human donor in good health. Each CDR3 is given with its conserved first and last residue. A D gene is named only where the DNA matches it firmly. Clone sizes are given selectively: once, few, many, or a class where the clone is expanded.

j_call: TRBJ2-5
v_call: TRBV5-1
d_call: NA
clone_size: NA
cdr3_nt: TGCGCCAGCAGCTTAGAGACAGCAGAGACCCAGTACTTC
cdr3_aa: CASSLETAETQYF

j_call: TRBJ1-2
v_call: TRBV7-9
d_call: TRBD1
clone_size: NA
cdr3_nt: TGTGCCAGCAGCCCGGGGACAGGGGGATTTCATGGCTACACCTTC
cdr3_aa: CASSPGTGGFHGYTF

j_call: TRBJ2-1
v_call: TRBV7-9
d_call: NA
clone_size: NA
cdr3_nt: TGTGCCACCCACCGGGACAACCAGGACAACGAGCAGTTCTTC
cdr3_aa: CATHRDNQDNEQFF

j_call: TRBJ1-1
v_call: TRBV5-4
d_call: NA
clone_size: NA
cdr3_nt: TGTGCCAGCAGCTTGGTGGGCAGCAACACTGAAGCTTTCTTT
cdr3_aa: CASSLVGSNTEAFF

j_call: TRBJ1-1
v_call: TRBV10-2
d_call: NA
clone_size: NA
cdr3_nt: TGCGCCAGCAGAAGATTAACCAACACTGAAGCTTTCTTT
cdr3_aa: CASRRLTNTEAFF

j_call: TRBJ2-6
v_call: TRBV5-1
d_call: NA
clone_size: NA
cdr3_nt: TGCGCCAGCAGCTTGGGAGAAGCTGGGGCCAACGTCCTGACTTTC
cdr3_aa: CASSLGEAGANVLTF

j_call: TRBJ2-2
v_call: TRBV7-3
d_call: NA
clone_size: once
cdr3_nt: TGTGCCAGCAGCCTCTATATGGGCGGGGAGCTGTTTTTT
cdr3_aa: CASSLYMGGELFF

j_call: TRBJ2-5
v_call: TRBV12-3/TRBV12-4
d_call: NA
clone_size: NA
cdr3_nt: TGTGCCAGCAGTGGATCTGGGAGGAAACAGTACTTC
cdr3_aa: CASSGSGRKQYF

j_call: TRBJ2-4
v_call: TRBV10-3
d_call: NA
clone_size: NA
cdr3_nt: TGTGCCATCAGTGGAGGGGACGATGCCAAAAACATTCAGTACTTC
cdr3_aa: CAISGGDDAKNIQYF

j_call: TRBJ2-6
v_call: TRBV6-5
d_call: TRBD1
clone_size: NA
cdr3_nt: TGTGCCAGCAGTTCCCGACAGGGGGCGGGTGGGGCCAACGTCCTGACTTTC
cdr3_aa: CASSSRQGAGGANVLTF

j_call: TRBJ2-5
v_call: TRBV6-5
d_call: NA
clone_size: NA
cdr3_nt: TGTGCCAGCAGTGCCGGACCTTACCAAGAGACCCAGTACTTC
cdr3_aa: CASSAGPYQETQYF

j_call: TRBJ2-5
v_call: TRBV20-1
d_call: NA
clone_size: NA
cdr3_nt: TGCAGTGTCCCTACCAGAAAAGAGACCCAGTACTTC
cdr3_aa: CSVPTRKETQYF

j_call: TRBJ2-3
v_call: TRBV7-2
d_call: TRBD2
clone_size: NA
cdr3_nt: TGTGCCAGCAGCGACGGACTAGCGGATACGCAGTATTTT
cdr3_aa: CASSDGLADTQYF

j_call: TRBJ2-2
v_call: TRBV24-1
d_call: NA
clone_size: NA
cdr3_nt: TGTGCCACCAGTGAGCCGGGGGGCTTGAACACCGGGGAGCTGTTTTTT
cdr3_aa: CATSEPGGLNTGELFF

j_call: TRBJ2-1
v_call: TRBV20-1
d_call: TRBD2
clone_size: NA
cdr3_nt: TGCAGTCCAAGGCGGGGGGGACCCGGCAATGAGCAGTTCTTC
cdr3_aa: CSPRRGGPGNEQFF

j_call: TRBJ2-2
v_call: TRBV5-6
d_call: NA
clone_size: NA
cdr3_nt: TGTGCCAGCAGGCCGGGTACAGCCGGGGAGCTGTTTTTT
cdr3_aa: CASRPGTAGELFF

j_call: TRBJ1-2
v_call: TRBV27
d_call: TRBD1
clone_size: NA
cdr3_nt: TGTGCCAGCAGTTTCCGAGGGACAGCGGAGAATTATGGCTACACCTTC
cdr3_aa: CASSFRGTAENYGYTF

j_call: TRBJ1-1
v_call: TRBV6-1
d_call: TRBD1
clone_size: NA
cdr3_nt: TGTGCCGTACTGGGACAGATTAACACTGAAGCTTTCTTT
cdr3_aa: CAVLGQINTEAFF

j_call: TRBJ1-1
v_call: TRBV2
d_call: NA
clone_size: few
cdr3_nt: TGTGCCAGCAGGGCGAACACTGAAGCTTTCTTT
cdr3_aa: CASRANTEAFF

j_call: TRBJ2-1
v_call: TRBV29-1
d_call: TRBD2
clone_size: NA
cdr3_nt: TGCAGCGTTGTATCGGGAGGCAATGAGCAGTTCTTC
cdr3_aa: CSVVSGGNEQFF

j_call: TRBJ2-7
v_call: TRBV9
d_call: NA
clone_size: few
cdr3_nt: TGTGCCAGCAGCTCCCCCTACGAGCAGTACTTC
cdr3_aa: CASSSPYEQYF

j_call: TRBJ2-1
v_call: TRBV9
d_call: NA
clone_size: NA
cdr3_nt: TGTGCCAGCAGCGGGAGGGGCTCCTTAGTACTCTTC
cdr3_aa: CASSGRGSLVLF

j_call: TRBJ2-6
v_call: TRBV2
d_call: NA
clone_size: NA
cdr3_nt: TGTGCCAGTCCGACAGGAGCCTCTGGGGCCAACGTCCTGACTTTC
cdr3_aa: CASPTGASGANVLTF

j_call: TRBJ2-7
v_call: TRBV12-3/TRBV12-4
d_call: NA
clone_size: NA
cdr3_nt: TGTGCCAGCAGCCTCTCGTGGGAGCAGTACTTC
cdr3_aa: CASSLSWEQYF

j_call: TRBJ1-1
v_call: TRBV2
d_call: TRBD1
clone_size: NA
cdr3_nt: TGTGCCAGCAGTGCTGAGACAGGGGGAACTGAAGCTTTCTTT
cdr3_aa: CASSAETGGTEAFF

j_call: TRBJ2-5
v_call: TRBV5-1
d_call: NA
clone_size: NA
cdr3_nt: TGCGCCAGCAGCTCCCAGGGGGCGGGGGCCGAGATTTTGTACTTC
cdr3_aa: CASSSQGAGAEILYF

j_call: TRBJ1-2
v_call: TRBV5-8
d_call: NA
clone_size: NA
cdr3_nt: TGTGCCAGCAGCTTGGCGGGGATAGATGGCTACACCTTC
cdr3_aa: CASSLAGIDGYTF

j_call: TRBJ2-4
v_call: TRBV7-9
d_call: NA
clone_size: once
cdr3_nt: TGTGCCAGCAGCTCTGGGTCTCTTGGTGGGAACATTCAGTACTTC
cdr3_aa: CASSSGSLGGNIQYF

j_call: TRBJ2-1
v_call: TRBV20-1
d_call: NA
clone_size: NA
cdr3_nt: TGCAGTGCTAGAAACCGACTAGTGATAAGGTCCTACAATGAGCAGTTCTTC
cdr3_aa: CSARNRLVIRSYNEQFF

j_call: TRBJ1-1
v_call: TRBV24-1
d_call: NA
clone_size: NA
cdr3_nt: TGTGCCACCAGTGATGAAAAAAACACTGAAGCTTTCTTT
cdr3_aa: CATSDEKNTEAFF

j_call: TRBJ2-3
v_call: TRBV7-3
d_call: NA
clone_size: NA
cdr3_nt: TGTGCCAGCAGCTTATTGGGGGCGAAATCGGATACGCAGTATTTT
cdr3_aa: CASSLLGAKSDTQYF

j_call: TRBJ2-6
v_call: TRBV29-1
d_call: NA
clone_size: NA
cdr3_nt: TGCAGCGTTGGGGCAGGGGCTGGGGCCAACGTCCTGACTTTC
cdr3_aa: CSVGAGAGANVLTF

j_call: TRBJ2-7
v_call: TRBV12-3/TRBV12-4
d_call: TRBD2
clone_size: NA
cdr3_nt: TGTGCCAGCAGTCCGGGACTAGCGGGGGGGTACGAGCAGTACTTC
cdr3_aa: CASSPGLAGGYEQYF

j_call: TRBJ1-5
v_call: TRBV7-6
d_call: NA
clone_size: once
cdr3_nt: TGTGCCAGCAGCTTATCGGGGACCCAGCCCCAGCATTTT
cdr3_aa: CASSLSGTQPQHF

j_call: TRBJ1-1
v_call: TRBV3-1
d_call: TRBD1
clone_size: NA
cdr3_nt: TGTGCCAGCAGCCAAGGGACAGGCTTTTTAAACACTGAAGCTTTCTTT
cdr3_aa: CASSQGTGFLNTEAFF

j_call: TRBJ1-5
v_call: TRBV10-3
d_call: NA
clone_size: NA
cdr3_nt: TGTGCCATCAGTGACCGGGGGAATCAGCCCCAGCATTTT
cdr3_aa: CAISDRGNQPQHF

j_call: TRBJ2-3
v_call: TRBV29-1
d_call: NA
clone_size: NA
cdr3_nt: TGCAGCGTTTCTACAGGGACAGATACGCAGTATTTT
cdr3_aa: CSVSTGTDTQYF

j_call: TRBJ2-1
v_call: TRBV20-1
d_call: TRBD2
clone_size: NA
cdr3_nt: TGCAGTGCTAGACCCGGGACTAGCGGCTACAATGAGCAGTTCTTC
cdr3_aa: CSARPGTSGYNEQFF

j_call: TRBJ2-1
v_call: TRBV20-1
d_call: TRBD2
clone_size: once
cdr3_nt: TGCAGTGCTATAAGGTTAGCGGGGTCCCATGAGCAGTTCTTC
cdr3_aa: CSAIRLAGSHEQFF

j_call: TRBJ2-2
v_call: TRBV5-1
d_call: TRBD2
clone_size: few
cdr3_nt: TGCGCCAGCAGCCTGACTAGCGGGGGGCTGAACACCGGGGAGCTGTTTTTT
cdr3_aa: CASSLTSGGLNTGELFF

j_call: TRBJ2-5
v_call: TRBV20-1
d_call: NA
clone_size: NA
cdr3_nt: TGCAGTGCTAAAGGGCAGACCCAAGAGACCCAGTACTTC
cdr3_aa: CSAKGQTQETQYF

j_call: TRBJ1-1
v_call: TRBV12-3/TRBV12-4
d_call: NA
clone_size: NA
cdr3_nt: TGTGCCAGTATCCGGCAGGCGAACACTGAAGCTTTCTTT
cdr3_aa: CASIRQANTEAFF

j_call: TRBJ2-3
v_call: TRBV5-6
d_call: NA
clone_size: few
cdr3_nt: TGTGCCAGCAGCTCGTTGCCCACAGATACGCAGTATTTT
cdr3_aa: CASSSLPTDTQYF